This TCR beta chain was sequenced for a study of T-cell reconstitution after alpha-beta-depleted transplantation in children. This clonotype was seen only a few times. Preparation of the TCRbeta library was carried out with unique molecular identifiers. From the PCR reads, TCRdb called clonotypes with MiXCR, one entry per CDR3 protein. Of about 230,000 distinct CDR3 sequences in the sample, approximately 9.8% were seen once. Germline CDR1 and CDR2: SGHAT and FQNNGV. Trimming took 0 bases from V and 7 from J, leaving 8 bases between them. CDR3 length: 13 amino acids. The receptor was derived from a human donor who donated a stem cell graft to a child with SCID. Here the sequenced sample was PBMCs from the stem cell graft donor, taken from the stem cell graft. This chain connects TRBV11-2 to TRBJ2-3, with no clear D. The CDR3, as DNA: TGTGCCAGCAGCTTAGAGGCCAGGAATACGCAGTATTTT. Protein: CASSLEARNTQYF.